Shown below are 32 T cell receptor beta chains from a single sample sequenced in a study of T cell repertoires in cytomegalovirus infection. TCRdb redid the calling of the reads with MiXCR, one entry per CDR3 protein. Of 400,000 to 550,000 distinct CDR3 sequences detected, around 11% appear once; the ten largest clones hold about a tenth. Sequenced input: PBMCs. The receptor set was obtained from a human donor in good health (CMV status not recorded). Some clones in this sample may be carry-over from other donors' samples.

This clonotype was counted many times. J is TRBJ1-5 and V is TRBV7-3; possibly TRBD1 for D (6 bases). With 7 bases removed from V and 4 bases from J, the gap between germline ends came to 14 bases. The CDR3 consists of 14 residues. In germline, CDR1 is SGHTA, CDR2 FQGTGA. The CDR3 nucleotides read TGTGCCAGCATACCTCGGGGGGCTAATCAGCCCCAGCATTTT. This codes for CASIPRGANQPQHF. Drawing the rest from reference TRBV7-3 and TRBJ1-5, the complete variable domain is GAGVSQTPSNKVTEKGKYVELRCDPISGHTALYWYRQSLGQGPEFLIYFQGTGAADDSGLPNDRFFAVRPEGSVSTLKIQRTERGDSAVYLCASIPRGANQPQHFGDGTRLSIL.

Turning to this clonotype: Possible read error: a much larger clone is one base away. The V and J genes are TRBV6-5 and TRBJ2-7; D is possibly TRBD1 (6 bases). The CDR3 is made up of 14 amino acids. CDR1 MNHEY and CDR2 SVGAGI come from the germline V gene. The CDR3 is CASSYSTGAYELYF. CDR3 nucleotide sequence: TGTGCCAGCAGTTACTCGACAGGAGCCTACGAGCTGTACTTC.

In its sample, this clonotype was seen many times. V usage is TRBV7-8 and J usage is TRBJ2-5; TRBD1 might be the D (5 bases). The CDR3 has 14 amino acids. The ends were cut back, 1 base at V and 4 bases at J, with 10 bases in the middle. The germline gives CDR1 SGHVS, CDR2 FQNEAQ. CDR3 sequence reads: CASSLGTTGETQYF. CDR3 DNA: TGTGCCAGCAGCTTAGGGACAACGGGAGAGACCCAGTACTTC.

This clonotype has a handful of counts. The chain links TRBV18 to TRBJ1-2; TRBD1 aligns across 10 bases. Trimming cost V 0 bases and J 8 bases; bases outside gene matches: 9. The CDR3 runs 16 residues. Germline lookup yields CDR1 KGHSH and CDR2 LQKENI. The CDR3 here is CASSPPGQGIARGYTF. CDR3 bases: TGTGCCAGCTCACCACCGGGACAGGGGATTGCCAGGGGCTACACCTTC.

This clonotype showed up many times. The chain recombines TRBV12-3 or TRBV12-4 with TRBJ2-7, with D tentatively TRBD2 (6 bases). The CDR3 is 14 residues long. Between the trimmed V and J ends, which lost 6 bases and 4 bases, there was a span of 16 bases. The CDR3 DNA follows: TGTGCCAGCAGCAGACTAGTGGAGGGGTACGAGCAGTACTTC. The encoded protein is CASSRLVEGYEQYF.

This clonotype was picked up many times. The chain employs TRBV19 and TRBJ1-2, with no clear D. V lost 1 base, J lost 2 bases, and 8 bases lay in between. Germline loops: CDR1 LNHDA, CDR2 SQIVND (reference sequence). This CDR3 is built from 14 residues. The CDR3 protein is CASSIGLSNYGYTF. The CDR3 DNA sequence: TGTGCCAGTAGTATAGGACTCTCCAACTATGGCTACACCTTC.

For the CDR3, the DNA is TGTGCCAGCAGCCCGGGGACTAGCGTGGGGGGCGGAAATGAGCAGTTCTTC. Translating gives CASSPGTSVGGGNEQFF. This chain joins TRBV5-4 and TRBJ2-1, with 10 bases lining up with TRBD2. The CDR3 is 17 residues long. Germline CDR1 and CDR2: SGHNT and YYREEE (reference sequence). V lost 4 bases, J lost 7 bases, and 14 bases stayed unmatched.

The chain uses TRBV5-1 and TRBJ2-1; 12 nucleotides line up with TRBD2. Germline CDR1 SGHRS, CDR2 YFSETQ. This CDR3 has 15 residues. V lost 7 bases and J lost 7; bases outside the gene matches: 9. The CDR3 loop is CASGPSGRAENEQFF. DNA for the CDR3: TGCGCCAGCGGGCCTAGCGGGAGGGCCGAAAATGAGCAGTTCTTC.

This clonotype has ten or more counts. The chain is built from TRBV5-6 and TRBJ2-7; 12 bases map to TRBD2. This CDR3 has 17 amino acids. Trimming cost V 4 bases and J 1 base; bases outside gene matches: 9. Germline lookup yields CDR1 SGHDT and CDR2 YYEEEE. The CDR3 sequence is CASSPLAGGLLSYEQYF. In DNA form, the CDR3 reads TGTGCCAGCAGCCCACTAGCGGGAGGTCTCCTGTCCTACGAGCAGTACTTC.

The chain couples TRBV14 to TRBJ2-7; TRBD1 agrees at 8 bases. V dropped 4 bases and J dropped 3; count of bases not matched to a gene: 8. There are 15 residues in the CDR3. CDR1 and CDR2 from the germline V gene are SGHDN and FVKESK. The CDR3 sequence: CASSRQDRVDYEQYF. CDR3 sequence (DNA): TGTGCCAGCAGCCGTCAGGACAGGGTGGACTACGAGCAGTACTTC. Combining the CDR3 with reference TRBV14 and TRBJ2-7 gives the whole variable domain EAGVTQFPSHSVIEKGQTVTLRCDPISGHDNLYWYRRVMGKEIKFLLHFVKESKQDESGMPNNRFLAERTGGTYSTLKVQPAELEDSGVYFCASSRQDRVDYEQYFGPGTRLTVT.

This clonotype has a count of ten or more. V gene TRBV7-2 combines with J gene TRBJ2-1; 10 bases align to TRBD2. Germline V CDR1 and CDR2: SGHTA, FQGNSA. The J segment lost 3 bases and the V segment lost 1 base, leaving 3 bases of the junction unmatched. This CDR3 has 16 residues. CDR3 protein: CASSLVAGGDYNEQFF. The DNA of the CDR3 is TGTGCCAGCAGCTTAGTAGCGGGAGGTGACTACAATGAGCAGTTCTTC.

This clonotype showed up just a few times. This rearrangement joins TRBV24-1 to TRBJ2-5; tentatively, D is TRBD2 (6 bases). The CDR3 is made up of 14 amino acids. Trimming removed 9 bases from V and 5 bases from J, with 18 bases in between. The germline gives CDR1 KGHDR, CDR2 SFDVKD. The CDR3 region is CATARGTSGETQYF. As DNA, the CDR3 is TGTGCCACCGCCCGGGGGACCTCGGGGGAGACCCAGTACTTC.

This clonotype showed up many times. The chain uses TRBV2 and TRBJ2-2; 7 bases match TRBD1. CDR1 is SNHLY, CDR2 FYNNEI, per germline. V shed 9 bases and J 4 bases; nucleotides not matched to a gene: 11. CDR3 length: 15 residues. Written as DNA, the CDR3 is TGTGCCAGGAGCCTAGGGGGCGGAGGCACCGGGGAGCTGTTTTTT. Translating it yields CARSLGGGGTGELFF. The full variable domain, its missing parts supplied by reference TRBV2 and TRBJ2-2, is EPEVTQTPSHQVTQMGQEVILRCVPISNHLYFYWYRQILGQKVEFLVSFYNNEISEKSEIFDDQFSVERPDGSNFTLKIRSTKLEDSAMYFCARSLGGGGTGELFFGEGSRLTVL.

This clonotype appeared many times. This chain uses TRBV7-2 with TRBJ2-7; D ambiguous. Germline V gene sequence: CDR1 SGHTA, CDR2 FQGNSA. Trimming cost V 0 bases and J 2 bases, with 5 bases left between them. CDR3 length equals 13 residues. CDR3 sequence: CASSLAPAYEQYF. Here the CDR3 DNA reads TGTGCCAGCAGCTTAGCACCCGCCTACGAGCAGTACTTC.

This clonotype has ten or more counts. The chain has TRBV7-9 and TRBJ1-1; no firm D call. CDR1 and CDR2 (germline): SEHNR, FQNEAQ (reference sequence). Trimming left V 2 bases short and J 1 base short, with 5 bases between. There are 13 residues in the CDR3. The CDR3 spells CASSLTANTEAFF. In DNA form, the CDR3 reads TGTGCCAGCAGCTTAACGGCGAACACTGAAGCTTTCTTT.

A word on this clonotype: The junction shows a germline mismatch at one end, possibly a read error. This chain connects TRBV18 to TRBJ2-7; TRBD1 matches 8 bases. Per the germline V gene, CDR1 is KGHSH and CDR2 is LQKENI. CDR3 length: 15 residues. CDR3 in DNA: TGTGCCAGCTCACCACCCGGGACAGGCTCCCACGAGCAGTACTTC. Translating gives CASSPPGTGSHEQYF.

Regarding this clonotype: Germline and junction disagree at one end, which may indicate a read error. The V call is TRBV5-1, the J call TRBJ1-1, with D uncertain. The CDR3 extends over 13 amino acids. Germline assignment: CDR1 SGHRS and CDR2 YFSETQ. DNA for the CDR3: TGCACCAGCAGCTTGTACAAGAACACTGAAGCTTTCTTT. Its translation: CTSSLYKNTEAFF. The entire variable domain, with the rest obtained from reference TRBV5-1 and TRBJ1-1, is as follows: KAGVTQTPRYLIKTRGQQVTLSCSPISGHRSVSWYQQTPGQGLQFLFEYFSETQRNKGNFPGRFSGRQFSNSRSEMNVSTLELGDSALYLCTSSLYKNTEAFFGQGTRLTVV.

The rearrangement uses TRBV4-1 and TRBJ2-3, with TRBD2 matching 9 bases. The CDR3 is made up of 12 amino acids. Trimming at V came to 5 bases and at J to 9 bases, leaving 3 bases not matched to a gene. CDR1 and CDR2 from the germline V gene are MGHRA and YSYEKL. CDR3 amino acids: CASSFSGGTQYF. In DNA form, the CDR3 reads TGCGCCAGCAGCTTTAGCGGGGGAACGCAGTATTTT.

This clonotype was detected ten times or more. The CDR3 here is CASSQDPGDYGYTF. The DNA of the CDR3 is TGCGCCAGCAGCCAAGACCCAGGGGACTATGGCTACACCTTC. V usage is TRBV4-1 and J usage is TRBJ1-2, with a tentative D call TRBD1 (6 bases). This CDR3 spans 14 amino acids. Per germline, CDR1 MGHRA and CDR2 YSYEKL. Trimming removed 0 bases from V and 3 bases from J, with 8 bases in between.

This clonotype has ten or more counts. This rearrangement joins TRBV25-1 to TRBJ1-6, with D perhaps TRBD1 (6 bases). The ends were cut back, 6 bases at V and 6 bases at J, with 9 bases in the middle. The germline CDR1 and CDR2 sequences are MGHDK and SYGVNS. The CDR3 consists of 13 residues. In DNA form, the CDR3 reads TGTGCCAGCAGAATGGACAGTAATTCACCCCTCCACTTT. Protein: CASRMDSNSPLHF.

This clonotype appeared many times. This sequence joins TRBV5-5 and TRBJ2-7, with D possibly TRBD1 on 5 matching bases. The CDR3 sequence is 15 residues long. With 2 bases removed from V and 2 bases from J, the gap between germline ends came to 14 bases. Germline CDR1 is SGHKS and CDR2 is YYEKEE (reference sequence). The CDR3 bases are TGTGCCAGCAGCTTAACAGACAGAGGCACCTACGAGCAGTACTTC. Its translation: CASSLTDRGTYEQYF.

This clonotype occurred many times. The CDR3 region is CASSPQGNSGANVLTF. The DNA of the CDR3 is TGTGCCAGCAGTCCCCAGGGGAACTCTGGGGCCAACGTCCTGACTTTC. The V gene is TRBV6-1, the J gene TRBJ2-6; D might be TRBD1 (6 bases). CDR3 length equals 16 residues. Germline V CDR1 and CDR2: MNHNS, SASEGT. Trimming pared 5 bases from V and 0 bases from J, leaving 11 bases between.

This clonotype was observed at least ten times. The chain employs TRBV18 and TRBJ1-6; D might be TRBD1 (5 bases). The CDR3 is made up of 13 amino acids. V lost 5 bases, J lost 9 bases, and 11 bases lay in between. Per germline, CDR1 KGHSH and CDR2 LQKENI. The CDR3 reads CASSSGRASPLHF. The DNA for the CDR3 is TGTGCCAGCTCATCGGGCAGGGCTTCACCCCTCCACTTT.

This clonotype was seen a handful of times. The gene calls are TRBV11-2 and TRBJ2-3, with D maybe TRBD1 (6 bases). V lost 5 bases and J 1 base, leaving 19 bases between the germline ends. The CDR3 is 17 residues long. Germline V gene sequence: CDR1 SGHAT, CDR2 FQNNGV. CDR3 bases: TGTGCCAGCAGCCCTAAAGGGGGAAACGGGCGCACAGATACGCAGTATTTT. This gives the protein CASSPKGGNGRTDTQYF.

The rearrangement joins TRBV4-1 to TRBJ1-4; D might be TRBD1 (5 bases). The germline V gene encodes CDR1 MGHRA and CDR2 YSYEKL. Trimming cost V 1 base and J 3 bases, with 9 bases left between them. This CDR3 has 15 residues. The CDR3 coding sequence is TGCGCCAGCAGCCAAGTAGGGGCGTCTAATGAAAAACTGTTTTTT. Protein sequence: CASSQVGASNEKLFF.

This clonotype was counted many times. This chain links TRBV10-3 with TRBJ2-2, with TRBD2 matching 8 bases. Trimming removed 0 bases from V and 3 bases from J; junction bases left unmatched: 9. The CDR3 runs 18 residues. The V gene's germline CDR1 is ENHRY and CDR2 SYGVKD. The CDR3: CAISESRSAGADTGELFF. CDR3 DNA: TGTGCCATCAGTGAGTCGAGGTCAGCGGGAGCCGACACCGGGGAGCTGTTTTTT.

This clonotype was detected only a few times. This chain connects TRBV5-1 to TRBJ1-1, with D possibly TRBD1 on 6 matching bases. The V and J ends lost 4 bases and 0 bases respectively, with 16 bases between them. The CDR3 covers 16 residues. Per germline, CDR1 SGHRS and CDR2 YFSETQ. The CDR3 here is CASSLNPTGMNTEAFF. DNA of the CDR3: TGCGCCAGCAGCCTCAACCCGACAGGTATGAACACTGAAGCTTTCTTT.

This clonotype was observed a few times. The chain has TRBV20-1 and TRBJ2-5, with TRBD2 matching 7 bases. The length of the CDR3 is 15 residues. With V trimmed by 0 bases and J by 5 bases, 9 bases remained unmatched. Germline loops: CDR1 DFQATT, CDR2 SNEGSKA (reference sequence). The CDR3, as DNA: TGCAGTGCTAGAGATCCGCGGGAGATGGGCGAGACCCAGTACTTC. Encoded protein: CSARDPREMGETQYF.

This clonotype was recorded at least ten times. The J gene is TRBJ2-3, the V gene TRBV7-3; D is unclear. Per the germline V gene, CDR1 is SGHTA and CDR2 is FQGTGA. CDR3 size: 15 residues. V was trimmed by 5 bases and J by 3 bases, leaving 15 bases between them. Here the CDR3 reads CASSPRPGRTDTQYF. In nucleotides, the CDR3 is TGTGCCAGCAGCCCCCGTCCTGGACGAACAGATACGCAGTATTTT.

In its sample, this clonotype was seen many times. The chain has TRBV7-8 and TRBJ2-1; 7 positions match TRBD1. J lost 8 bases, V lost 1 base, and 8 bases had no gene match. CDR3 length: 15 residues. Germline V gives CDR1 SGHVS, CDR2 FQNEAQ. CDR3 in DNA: TGTGCCAGCAGCTTAGAACAGGGGTACTATTATGAGCAGTTCTTC. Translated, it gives CASSLEQGYYYEQFF.

CDR3: CASNLRGTGGSPLHF. The CDR3 DNA reads TGTGCCAGTAACCTACGAGGGACAGGGGGGTCACCCCTCCACTTT. This chain connects TRBV27 to TRBJ1-6; 11 nucleotides match TRBD1. Germline V lookup: CDR1 MNHEY, CDR2 SMNVEV (reference sequence). Unmatched junction bases numbered 11, after V lost 9 bases and J lost 10 bases. The CDR3 covers 15 residues.

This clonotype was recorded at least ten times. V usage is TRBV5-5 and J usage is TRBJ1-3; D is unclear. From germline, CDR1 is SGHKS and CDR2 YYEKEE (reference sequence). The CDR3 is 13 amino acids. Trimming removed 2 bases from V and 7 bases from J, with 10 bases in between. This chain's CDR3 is CASSFRWPNTIYF. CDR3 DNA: TGTGCCAGCAGCTTCCGGTGGCCTAACACCATATATTTT. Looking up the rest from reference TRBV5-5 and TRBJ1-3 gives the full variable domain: DAGVTQSPTHLIKTRGQQVTLRCSPISGHKSVSWYQQVLGQGPQFIFQYYEKEERGRGNFPDRFSARQFPNYSSELNVNALLLGDSALYLCASSFRWPNTIYFGEGSWLTVV.